Following are 21 T cell receptor beta chains from one sample sequenced in a study of T-cell memory formation after mild COVID-19 (dated by TCRdb to about 2021). The protocol used for the library was 5' RACE. The sequencer was an Illumina NovaSeq 6000. TCRdb trimmed the raw reads at Q25, called clones with MiXCR and kept productive beta chains. Every CDR3 protein is listed once, alongside the most common genes and DNA of its rows. This sample holds about 160,000 distinct CDR3 sequences; roughly 31% were observed only once. 9.5% to 15% of the sample is taken by the ten largest. The material sequenced was PBMCs or a T cell subset sorted from them (not recorded which). The receptors originated from an adult woman who had mild COVID-19 (a few samples of this study predate the infection). The sample titles of this study are shuffled in the database, so cell type and time point are left out; the donor was told from shared clones.

V and J are TRBV12-3 or TRBV12-4 and TRBJ2-2, with D hard to call. The CDR3 covers 15 residues. Trimming pared 3 bases from V and 0 bases from J, leaving 8 bases between. CDR3 protein: CASSFGSANTGELFF. The CDR3 DNA follows: TGTGCCAGCAGTTTCGGGTCCGCGAACACCGGGGAGCTGTTTTTT.

The rearrangement uses TRBV7-9 and TRBJ1-1; 9 bases agree with TRBD1. CDR1 is SEHNR and CDR2 is FQNEAQ in the germline V gene (reference sequence). The CDR3 spans 13 residues. Losses at the gene ends were 5 bases for V and 3 bases for J; bases not matched to a gene: 1. The CDR3 sequence: CASSRDRDTEAFF. The CDR3 coding sequence is TGTGCCAGCAGCCGGGACAGGGACACTGAAGCTTTCTTT.

This chain connects TRBV6-6 to TRBJ2-3; TRBD1 aligns across 7 bases. J gave up 4 bases and V 6 bases, and 7 bases lay outside the gene matches. The germline V gene encodes CDR1 MNHNY and CDR2 SVGAGI (reference sequence). The CDR3 covers 14 residues. The CDR3 reads CASRGTAVPDTQYF. The CDR3 DNA follows: TGTGCCAGCAGGGGGACAGCGGTCCCAGATACGCAGTATTTT.

The V call is TRBV20-1, the J call TRBJ1-4; the D gene is possibly TRBD1 (6 bases). Germline V lookup: CDR1 DFQATT, CDR2 SNEGSKA (reference sequence). The CDR3 runs to 13 residues. V shed 0 bases and J shed 12 bases, with 14 bases lying between them. The CDR3 loop reads CSARDNAGAELFF. The DNA for the CDR3 is TGCAGTGCTAGAGATAACGCGGGGGCAGAACTGTTTTTT.

The CDR3 bases are TGTGCCAGCAGCCAAAGCGGCGGGTTCCTTCAAGAGACCCAGTACTTC. Translating gives CASSQSGGFLQETQYF. The genes are TRBV7-6 and TRBJ2-5, with D maybe TRBD2 (5 bases). CDR1 is SGHVS, CDR2 FNYEAQ, per germline. Trimming took off 5 bases at V and 2 bases at J, with 18 bases between the two ends. The CDR3 covers 16 residues.

The chain links TRBV6-2 or TRBV6-3 to TRBJ2-6; D might be TRBD1 or TRBD2, each matching 5 bases. The CDR3 has 14 amino acids. CDR1 and CDR2 from the germline V gene are MNHEY and SVGEGT. V gave up 10 bases and J gave up 2 bases, with 12 bases separating them. CDR3 loop: CATRRGAGANVLTF. CDR3 in DNA: TGTGCCACAAGAAGAGGGGCTGGGGCCAACGTCCTGACTTTC.

This clonotype was detected a few times. This chain connects TRBV5-1 to TRBJ2-1; D uncertain. Trimming removed 0 bases from V and 9 bases from J, with 7 bases in between. Germline CDR1 SGHRS, CDR2 YFSETQ. The CDR3 consists of 12 residues. Here the CDR3 reads CASSLAFGEQFF. CDR3 nucleotides: TGCGCCAGCAGCTTGGCCTTTGGTGAGCAGTTCTTC.

The J gene is TRBJ2-7, the V gene TRBV12-3 or TRBV12-4; D uncertain. This CDR3 region has 14 residues. Trimming removed 3 bases from V and 2 bases from J, with 11 bases in between. The DNA for the CDR3 is TGTGCCAGCAGTTTCCGCAGGTCGGCCTACGAGCAGTACTTC. This sequence encodes CASSFRRSAYEQYF.

The CDR3 sequence is CASSPGVDDYGYTF. The CDR3 DNA is TGTGCCAGCAGCCCAGGGGTGGATGACTATGGCTACACCTTC. The gene calls are TRBV9 and TRBJ1-2; maybe TRBD1 (6 bases). In germline, CDR1 is SGDLS, CDR2 YYNGEE. The CDR3 extends over 14 amino acids. Between the trimmed V and J ends, which lost 4 bases and 3 bases, there was a span of 13 bases.

The chain combines TRBV5-1 with TRBJ2-3, with 10 bases aligning to TRBD2. After removal of 4 bases from V and 4 bases from J, the junction contained 12 bases not matched to a gene. In germline, CDR1 is SGHRS, CDR2 YFSETQ. The CDR3 spans 17 residues. The CDR3 region has the DNA TGCGCCAGCAGCCCGCCGGTAGCGGGGGGTTTCGCAGATACGCAGTATTTT. This sequence encodes CASSPPVAGGFADTQYF. Filled out from reference TRBV5-1 and TRBJ2-3, the complete variable domain reads KAGVTQTPRYLIKTRGQQVTLSCSPISGHRSVSWYQQTPGQGLQFLFEYFSETQRNKGNFPGRFSGRQFSNSRSEMNVSTLELGDSALYLCASSPPVAGGFADTQYFGPGTRLTVL.

The V call is TRBV5-1, the J call TRBJ1-1; D remains unclear. The germline gives CDR1 SGHRS, CDR2 YFSETQ. This CDR3 contains 14 residues. V was cut by 6 bases and J by 2 bases, with 14 bases left in between. CDR3 nucleotides: TGCGCCAGCAATACCGGGTCCAGCAACACTGAAGCTTTCTTT. Residues: CASNTGSSNTEAFF.

This chain uses TRBV12-3 or TRBV12-4 with TRBJ2-2; D possibly matches TRBD1 or TRBD2 (5 bases each). There are 14 residues in the CDR3. The V end lost 5 bases, the J end lost 6 bases, and 13 bases lay between the germline ends. CDR3 DNA: TGTGCCAGCAGTCGATACGGGGCGTCCGGGGAGCTGTTTTTT. Translation gives CASSRYGASGELFF.

This clonotype has only a few counts. The rearrangement links TRBV12-3 or TRBV12-4 to TRBJ2-7; no firm D call. The V end lost 6 bases, the J end lost 3 bases, and 12 bases lay between the germline ends. The CDR3 spans 13 residues. This CDR3 reads CASSLGRYYEQYF. In DNA, the CDR3 is TGTGCCAGCAGCTTGGGCCGTTACTACGAGCAGTACTTC.

DNA for the CDR3: TGTGCCACCAGTGAGCCCCCAGGGGACAGGGGTGAAAAACTGTTTTTT. This sequence encodes CATSEPPGDRGEKLFF. The J gene is TRBJ1-4, the V gene TRBV24-1; TRBD1 agrees at 10 bases. CDR1 and CDR2 from the germline V gene are KGHDR and SFDVKD. CDR3 size: 16 residues. J gave up 7 bases and V 4 bases, and 8 bases lay outside the gene matches.

The chain employs TRBV12-3 or TRBV12-4 and TRBJ2-7; D remains unclear. V was pared by 8 bases and J by 0 bases, with 5 bases between. The CDR3 has 11 amino acids. CDR3 nucleotide sequence: TGTGCCAGCGCGACCTCCTACGAGCAGTACTTC. This gives the protein CASATSYEQYF.

This clonotype has just a few counts. The chain couples TRBV5-5 to TRBJ2-2; D remains ambiguous. Germline CDR1 SGHKS, CDR2 YYEKEE (reference sequence). There are 15 residues in the CDR3. Trimming took 7 bases from V and 3 from J, leaving 16 bases between them. CDR3 region: CASLNYDLYTGELFF. As DNA, the CDR3 is TGTGCCAGCTTGAATTACGATCTTTACACCGGGGAGCTGTTTTTT.

This clonotype has at least ten counts. The chain is built from TRBV20-1 and TRBJ2-3; D ambiguous. In germline, CDR1 is DFQATT, CDR2 SNEGSKA (reference sequence). Deletions cut 2 bases from V and 0 bases from J, with 6 bases between. The CDR3 spans 13 residues. The CDR3 protein is CSARHQSTDTQYF. CDR3 DNA sequence: TGCAGTGCTAGACACCAGAGCACAGATACGCAGTATTTT.

The chain recombines TRBV2 with TRBJ1-1; no reliable D call. The V and J ends lost 7 bases and 0 bases respectively, with 9 bases between them. CDR3 length equals 13 residues. Germline V gene lookup returns CDR1 SNHLY and CDR2 FYNNEI. The CDR3 DNA follows: TGTGCCAGCACCCAGACTTTGAACACTGAAGCTTTCTTT. This encodes CASTQTLNTEAFF.

This clonotype appeared a single time. The chain joins TRBV14 to TRBJ1-1; D may be TRBD1 (5 bases). The ends were cut back, 3 bases at V and 4 bases at J, with 18 bases in the middle. CDR1 and CDR2 (germline): SGHDN, FVKESK. The CDR3 contains 16 residues. The CDR3 coding sequence is TGTGCCAGCAGCCATAGAGTACGCGTGGGGCTCACTGAAGCTTTCTTT. Residues: CASSHRVRVGLTEAFF.

In its sample, this clonotype was seen many times. V and J are TRBV20-1 and TRBJ2-5; D not certain. Trimming shortened V by 5 bases and J by 5 bases, and 12 bases separated the two germline ends. Germline CDR1 reads DFQATT; CDR2 reads SNEGSKA (reference sequence). The CDR3 runs to 12 residues. The CDR3, as DNA: TGCAGTGCTCTGAGTGGGAAGGAGACCCAGTACTTC. It yields the protein CSALSGKETQYF.

This clonotype was counted only a few times. V gene TRBV5-1 combines with J gene TRBJ2-7, with 10 bases fitting TRBD1. This CDR3 spans 15 amino acids. Germline V gene data show CDR1 as SGHRS and CDR2 as YFSETQ. V was pared by 3 bases and J by 2 bases, with 5 bases of the junction left unmatched. The CDR3 is CASSSGQGSPYEQYF. The CDR3 nucleotides are TGCGCCAGCAGCTCGGGACAGGGGTCCCCCTACGAGCAGTACTTC.